This entry concerns a single T cell receptor beta chain. Its antigen is still unknown. V shed 6 bases and J 0 bases; nucleotides not matched to a gene: 3. CDR1 is MNHEY and CDR2 is SMNVEV in the germline V gene (reference sequence). The CDR3 has 15 residues. Sequencing used immunoSEQ multiplex PCR; TCRdb keeps in-frame clones, though not all of them. In the table there are more than 55,000 clones, around nine tenths of which are singletons. The source of the sample is a study of OX40 agonist ivuxolimab in advanced cancers. Study information: Hepatocellular carcinoma, melanoma, renal cell or head and neck cancer affected the dose-escalation patients. Those enrolled were 82.7% male, with a mean age of around 60 years and ages from about 20 to 85. Findings and limits, study-wide: By week 6 at 0.1 to 3.0 mg/kg, blood CD4+ and CD8+ T cells had expanded clonally.

Sampling times: baseline, cycle 4 day 1, cycle 7 day 1. The sample here was CD4+ or CD8+ T cells sorted from blood, taken in a trial of the OX40 agonist ivuxolimab. This clonotype was obtained from an adult with an advanced solid tumor such as melanoma, head and neck, liver or kidney cancer. J is TRBJ1-3 and V is TRBV27; 9 bases match TRBD1. The CDR3 bases are TGTGCCAGCAGCGACAGGGGGAGCTCTGGAAACACCATATATTTT. Its protein is CASSDRGSSGNTIYF.